The clone carrying this T cell receptor beta chain was recorded only once. Within the sample, other DNA sequences also encode this same CDR3. Germline V gene lookup returns CDR1 SGDLS and CDR2 YYNGEE. The CDR3 is made up of 14 amino acids. Trimming took off 0 bases at V and 3 bases at J, with 8 bases between the two ends. Assay used: immunoSEQ multiplex PCR; TCRdb lists only in-frame clones, some missing. The sample shows some 150,000 clones, about 87% of them seen only once. The sample originates from a study of blood T cell repertoires in COVID-19. On the study more broadly: In each case, the material was cDNA or gDNA derived from T cells, B-cell-depleted T cells, or PBMCs.

V is TRBV9 and J is TRBJ2-3; perhaps TRBD2 as D (6 bases). The sequence was collected from a woman in her thirties or forties with acute or convalescent COVID-19. The source material was peripheral blood. In DNA, the CDR3 is TGTGCCAGCAGCGTAGTTGGGGGGACAGATACGCAGTATTTT. Its protein is CASSVVGGTDTQYF.